This entry features one TCR beta chain sequence. The assay was immunoSEQ multiplex PCR, and TCRdb's table has in-frame clones only and misses some. The table records 120,000 or so clones, about nine tenths of them present only once. The data are from a study of control samples from healthy donors and cancer patients. Trimming shortened V by 3 bases and J by 2 bases, and 7 bases separated the two germline ends. The CDR3 length is 13 residues. Germline V CDR1 and CDR2: KGHSH, LQKENI. Sequencing was performed on blood. J is TRBJ2-5 and V is TRBV18, with D uncertain. The clonotype was recovered from a woman between 18 and 29 years old in good health. The CDR3 bases are TGTGCCAGCTCACCTTGGGCTCAAGAGACCCAGTACTTC. Protein: CASSPWAQETQYF.